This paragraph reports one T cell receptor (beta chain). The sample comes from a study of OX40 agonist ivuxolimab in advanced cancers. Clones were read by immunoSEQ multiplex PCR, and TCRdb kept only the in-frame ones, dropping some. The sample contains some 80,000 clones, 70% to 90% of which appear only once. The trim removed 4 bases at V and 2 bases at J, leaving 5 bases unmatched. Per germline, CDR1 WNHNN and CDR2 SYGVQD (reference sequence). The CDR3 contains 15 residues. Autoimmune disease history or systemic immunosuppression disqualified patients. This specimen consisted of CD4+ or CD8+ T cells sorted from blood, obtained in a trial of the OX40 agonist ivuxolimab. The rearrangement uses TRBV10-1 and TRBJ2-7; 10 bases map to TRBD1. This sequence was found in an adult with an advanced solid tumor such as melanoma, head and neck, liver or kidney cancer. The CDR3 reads CASSAGTGAPYEQYF. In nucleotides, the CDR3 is TGCGCCAGCAGTGCTGGGACAGGGGCCCCCTACGAGCAGTACTTC.